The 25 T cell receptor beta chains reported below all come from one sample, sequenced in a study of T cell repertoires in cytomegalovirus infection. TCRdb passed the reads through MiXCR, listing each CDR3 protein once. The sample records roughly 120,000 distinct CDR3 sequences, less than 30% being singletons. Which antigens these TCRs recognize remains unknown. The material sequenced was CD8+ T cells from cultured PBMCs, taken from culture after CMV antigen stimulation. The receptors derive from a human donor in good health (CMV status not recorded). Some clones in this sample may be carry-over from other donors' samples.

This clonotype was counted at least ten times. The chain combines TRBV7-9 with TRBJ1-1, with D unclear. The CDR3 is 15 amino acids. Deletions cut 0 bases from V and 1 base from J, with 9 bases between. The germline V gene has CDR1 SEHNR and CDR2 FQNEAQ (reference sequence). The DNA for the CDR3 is TGTGCCAGCAGCTTAGCGGTGACTTCGAACACTGAAGCTTTCTTT. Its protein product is CASSLAVTSNTEAFF.

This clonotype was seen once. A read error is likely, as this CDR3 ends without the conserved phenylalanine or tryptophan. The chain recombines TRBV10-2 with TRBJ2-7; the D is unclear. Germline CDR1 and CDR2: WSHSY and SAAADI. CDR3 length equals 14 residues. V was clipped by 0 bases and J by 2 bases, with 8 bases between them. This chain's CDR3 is CASSESFLPYEQYS. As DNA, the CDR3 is TGCGCCAGCAGTGAGTCCTTCCTTCCCTACGAGCAGTACTCC.

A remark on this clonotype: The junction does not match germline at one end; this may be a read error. The CDR3 loop reads CAISPFMNTEAFF. The CDR3 DNA reads TGTGCCATCAGTCCTTTCATGAACACTGAAGCTTTCTTT. This chain uses TRBV2 with TRBJ1-1; D is ambiguous. Germline CDR1 is SNHLY and CDR2 is FYNNEI. The CDR3 length is 13 residues.

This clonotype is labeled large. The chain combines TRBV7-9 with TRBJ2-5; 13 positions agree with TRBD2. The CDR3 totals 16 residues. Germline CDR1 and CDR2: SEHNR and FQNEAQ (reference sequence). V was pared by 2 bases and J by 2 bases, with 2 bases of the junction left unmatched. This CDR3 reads CASSLSGLAGQETQYF. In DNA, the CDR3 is TGTGCCAGCAGCTTATCGGGACTAGCGGGACAAGAGACCCAGTACTTC. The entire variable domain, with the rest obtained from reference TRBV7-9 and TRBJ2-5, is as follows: DTGVSQNPRHKITKRGQNVTFRCDPISEHNRLYWYRQTLGQGPEFLTYFQNEAQLEKSRLLSDRFSAERPKGSFSTLEIQRTEQGDSAMYLCASSLSGLAGQETQYFGPGTRLLVL.

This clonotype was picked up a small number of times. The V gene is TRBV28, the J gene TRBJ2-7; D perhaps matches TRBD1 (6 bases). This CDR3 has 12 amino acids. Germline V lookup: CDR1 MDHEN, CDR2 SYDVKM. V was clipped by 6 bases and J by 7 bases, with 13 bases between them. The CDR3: CASRRADREQYF. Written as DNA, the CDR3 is TGTGCCAGCAGACGCGCAGACAGGGAGCAGTACTTC.

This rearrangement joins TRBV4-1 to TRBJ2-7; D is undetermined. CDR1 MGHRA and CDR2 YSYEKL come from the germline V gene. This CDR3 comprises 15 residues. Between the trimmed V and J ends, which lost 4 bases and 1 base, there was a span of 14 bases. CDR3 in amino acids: CASSPTLASSYEQYF. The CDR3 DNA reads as TGCGCCAGCAGCCCGACCTTGGCGTCTTCCTACGAGCAGTACTTC.

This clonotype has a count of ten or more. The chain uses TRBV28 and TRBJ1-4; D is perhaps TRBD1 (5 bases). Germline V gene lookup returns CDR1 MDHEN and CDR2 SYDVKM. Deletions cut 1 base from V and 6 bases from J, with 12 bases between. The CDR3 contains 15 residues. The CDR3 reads CASSLFLGGDEKLFF. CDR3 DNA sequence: TGTGCCAGCAGTTTATTTCTGGGAGGGGATGAAAAACTGTTTTTT.

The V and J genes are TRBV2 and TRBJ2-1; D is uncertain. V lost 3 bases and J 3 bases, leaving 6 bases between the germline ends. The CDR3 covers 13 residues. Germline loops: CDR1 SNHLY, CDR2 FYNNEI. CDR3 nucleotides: TGTGCCAGCAGTGAGTCCAGCTACAATGAGCAGTTCTTC. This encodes CASSESSYNEQFF.

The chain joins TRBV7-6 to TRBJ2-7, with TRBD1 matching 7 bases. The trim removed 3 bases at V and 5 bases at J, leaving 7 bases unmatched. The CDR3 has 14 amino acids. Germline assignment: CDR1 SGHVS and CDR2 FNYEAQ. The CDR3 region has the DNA TGTGCCAGCAGCTTTAGGGACAGTCCCCACGAGCAGTACTTC. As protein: CASSFRDSPHEQYF.

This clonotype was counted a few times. This chain's CDR3 is CASSGGGTDTQYF. CDR3 bases: TGTGCCAGCAGCGGTGGGGGGACAGATACGCAGTATTTT. This chain joins TRBV9 and TRBJ2-3; perhaps TRBD2 as D (6 bases). Per germline, CDR1 SGDLS and CDR2 YYNGEE. Between the trimmed V and J ends, which lost 3 bases and 3 bases, there was a span of 8 bases. CDR3 length: 13 residues.

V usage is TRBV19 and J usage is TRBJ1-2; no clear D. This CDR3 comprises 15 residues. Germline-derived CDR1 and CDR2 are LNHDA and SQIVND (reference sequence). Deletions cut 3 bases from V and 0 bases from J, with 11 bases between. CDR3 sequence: CASSIGVGANYGYTF. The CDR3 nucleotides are TGTGCCAGTAGTATCGGGGTTGGAGCTAACTATGGCTACACCTTC.

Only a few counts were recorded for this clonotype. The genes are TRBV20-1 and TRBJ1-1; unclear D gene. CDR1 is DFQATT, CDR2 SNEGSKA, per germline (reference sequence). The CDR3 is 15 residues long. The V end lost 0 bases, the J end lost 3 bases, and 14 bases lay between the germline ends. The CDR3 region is CSARDLAGFDTEAFF. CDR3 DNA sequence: TGCAGTGCTAGAGACCTTGCGGGGTTCGACACTGAAGCTTTCTTT.

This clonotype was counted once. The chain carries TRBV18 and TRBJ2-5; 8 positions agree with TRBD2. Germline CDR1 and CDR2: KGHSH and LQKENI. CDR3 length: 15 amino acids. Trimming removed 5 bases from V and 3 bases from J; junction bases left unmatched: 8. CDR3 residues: CASSGAGLVEETQYF. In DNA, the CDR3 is TGTGCCAGCTCAGGCGCGGGACTAGTTGAAGAGACCCAGTACTTC.

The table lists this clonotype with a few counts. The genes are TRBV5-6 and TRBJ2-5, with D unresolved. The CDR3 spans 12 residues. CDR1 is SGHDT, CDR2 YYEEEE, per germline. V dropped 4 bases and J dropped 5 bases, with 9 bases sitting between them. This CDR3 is CASSPNGETQYF. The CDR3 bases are TGTGCCAGCAGCCCTAATGGGGAGACCCAGTACTTC. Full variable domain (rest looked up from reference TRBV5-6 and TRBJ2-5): DAGVTQSPTHLIKTRGQQVTLRCSPKSGHDTVSWYQQALGQGPQFIFQYYEEEERQRGNFPDRFSGHQFPNYSSELNVNALLLGDSALYLCASSPNGETQYFGPGTRLLVL.

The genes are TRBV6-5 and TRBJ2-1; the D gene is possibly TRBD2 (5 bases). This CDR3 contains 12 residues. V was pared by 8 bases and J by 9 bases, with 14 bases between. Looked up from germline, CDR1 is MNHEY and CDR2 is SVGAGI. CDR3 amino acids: CASETGWGEQFF. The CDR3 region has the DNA TGTGCCAGCGAAACGGGGTGGGGTGAGCAGTTCTTC.

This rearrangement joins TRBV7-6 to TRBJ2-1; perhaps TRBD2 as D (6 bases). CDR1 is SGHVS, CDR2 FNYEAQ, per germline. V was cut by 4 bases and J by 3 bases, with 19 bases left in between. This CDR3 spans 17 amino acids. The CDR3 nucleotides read TGTGCCAGCAGCTGGGACTCCCCGCCTCAGCTCTACAATGAGCAGTTCTTC. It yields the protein CASSWDSPPQLYNEQFF.

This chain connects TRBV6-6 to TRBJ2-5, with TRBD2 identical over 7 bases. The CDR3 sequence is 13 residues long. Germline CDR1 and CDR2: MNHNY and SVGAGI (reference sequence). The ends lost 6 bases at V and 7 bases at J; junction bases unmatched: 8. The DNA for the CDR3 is TGTGCCAGCAGAATGGGGAGGGACGTGACCCAGTACTTC. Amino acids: CASRMGRDVTQYF.

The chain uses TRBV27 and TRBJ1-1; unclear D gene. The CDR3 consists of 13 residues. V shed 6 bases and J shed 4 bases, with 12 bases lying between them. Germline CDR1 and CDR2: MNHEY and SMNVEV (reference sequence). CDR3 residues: CASRLTRVTEAFF. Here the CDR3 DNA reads TGTGCCAGCAGATTGACCCGGGTCACTGAAGCTTTCTTT.

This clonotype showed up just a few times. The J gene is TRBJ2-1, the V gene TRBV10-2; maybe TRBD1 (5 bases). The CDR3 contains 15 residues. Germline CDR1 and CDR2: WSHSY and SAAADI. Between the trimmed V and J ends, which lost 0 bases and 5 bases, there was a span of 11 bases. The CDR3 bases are TGCGCCAGCAGTGAGTCGCAGGGAACGGACAATGAGCAGTTCTTC. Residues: CASSESQGTDNEQFF.

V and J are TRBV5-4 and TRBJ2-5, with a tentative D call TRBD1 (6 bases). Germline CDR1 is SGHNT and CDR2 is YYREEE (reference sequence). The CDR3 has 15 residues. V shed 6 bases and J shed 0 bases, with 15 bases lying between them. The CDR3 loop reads CASTLWPGDQETQYF. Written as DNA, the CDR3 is TGTGCCAGCACCCTATGGCCAGGGGACCAAGAGACCCAGTACTTC.

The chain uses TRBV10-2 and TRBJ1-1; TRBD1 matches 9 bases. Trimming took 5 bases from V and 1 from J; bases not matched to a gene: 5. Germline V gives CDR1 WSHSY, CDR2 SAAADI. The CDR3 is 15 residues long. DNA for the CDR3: TGCGCCAGCAGTCCCAGGACAGGGGCGAACACTGAAGCTTTCTTT. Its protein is CASSPRTGANTEAFF.

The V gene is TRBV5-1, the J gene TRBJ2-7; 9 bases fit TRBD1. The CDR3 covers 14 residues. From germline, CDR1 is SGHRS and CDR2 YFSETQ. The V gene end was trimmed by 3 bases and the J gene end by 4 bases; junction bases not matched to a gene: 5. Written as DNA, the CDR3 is TGCGCCAGCAGCTGGGACAGGGCCTCTTACGAGCAGTACTTC. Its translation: CASSWDRASYEQYF.

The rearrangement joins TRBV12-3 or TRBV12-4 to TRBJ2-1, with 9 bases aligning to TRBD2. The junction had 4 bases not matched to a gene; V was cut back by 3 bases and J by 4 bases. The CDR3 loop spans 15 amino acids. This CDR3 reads CASSLGGGVYNEQFF. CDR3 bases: TGTGCCAGCAGTTTGGGCGGGGGGGTGTACAATGAGCAGTTCTTC.

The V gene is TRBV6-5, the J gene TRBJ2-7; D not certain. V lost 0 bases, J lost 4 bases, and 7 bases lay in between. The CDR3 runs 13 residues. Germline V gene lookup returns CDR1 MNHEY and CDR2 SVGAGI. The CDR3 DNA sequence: TGTGCCAGCAGTTACTCGATGGAGTACGAGCAGTACTTC. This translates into CASSYSMEYEQYF.

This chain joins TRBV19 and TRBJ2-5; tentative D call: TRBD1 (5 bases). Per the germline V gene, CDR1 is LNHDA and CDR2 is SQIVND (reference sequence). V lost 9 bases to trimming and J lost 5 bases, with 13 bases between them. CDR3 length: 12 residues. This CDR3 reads CASRQSGETQYF. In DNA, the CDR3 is TGTGCCAGCCGACAGTCCGGGGAGACCCAGTACTTC.